This is a list of T cell receptor beta chains from one sample in a study of blood T cell repertoires in COVID-19. The protocol was immunoSEQ multiplex PCR, while the TCRdb copy is restricted to in-frame clones and leaves out a portion. The sample comprises 53,000 or so clones, more than 80% of which are singletons, and roughly 2.5% rests with the top ten. Material for sequencing was peripheral blood. Receptors originate from a man at least 80 years old with acute or convalescent COVID-19. The conserved cysteine and the conserved F or W are not part of the CDR3 here.

v_gene: TRBV9; j_gene: TRBJ1-5; CDR3aa: ASSTGAPNQPQH
v_gene: TRBV12-3/TRBV12-4; j_gene: TRBJ2-5; CDR3aa: ASSYYRVETQY
v_gene: TRBV7-6; j_gene: TRBJ2-7; CDR3aa: ASRSGTGDEQY
v_gene: TRBV12-3/TRBV12-4; j_gene: TRBJ2-5; CDR3aa: ASSFGGQETQY
v_gene: TRBV14; j_gene: TRBJ1-1; CDR3aa: ASSQINTEAF
v_gene: TRBV12-3/TRBV12-4; j_gene: TRBJ1-4; CDR3aa: ASSLLNEKLF
v_gene: TRBV6-5; j_gene: TRBJ1-2; CDR3aa: ASIYGGANYGYT
v_gene: TRBV27; j_gene: TRBJ1-1; CDR3aa: ASSFWPGGLEAF
v_gene: TRBV9; j_gene: TRBJ2-2; CDR3aa: ASSVMTANTGELF
v_gene: TRBV6-6; j_gene: TRBJ1-2; CDR3aa: ASSYGGVNGYT
v_gene: TRBV7-2; j_gene: TRBJ2-3; CDR3aa: ASSVQSGGALDTQY
v_gene: TRBV2; j_gene: TRBJ1-3; CDR3aa: ASRSQGSSGNTIY
v_gene: TRBV2; j_gene: TRBJ1-4; CDR3aa: ASSPTAQGETNEKLF
v_gene: TRBV7-9; j_gene: TRBJ1-5; CDR3aa: ASAGGQGVPEALQH
v_gene: TRBV30; j_gene: TRBJ1-2; CDR3aa: ADDRGVYGYT
v_gene: TRBV18; j_gene: TRBJ2-6; CDR3aa: ASSPTGTGANVLT
v_gene: TRBV25-1; j_gene: TRBJ2-3; CDR3aa: ASSTLTGVDTQY
v_gene: TRBV25-1; j_gene: TRBJ2-7; CDR3aa: ASSDAGQGGYEQY
v_gene: TRBV9; j_gene: TRBJ2-1; CDR3aa: ASSVGLAVYNEQF
v_gene: TRBV7-8; j_gene: TRBJ2-5; CDR3aa: ASSLGELTEETQY
v_gene: TRBV6-5; j_gene: TRBJ1-2; CDR3aa: ASRRVAGANYGYT
v_gene: TRBV19; j_gene: TRBJ2-1; CDR3aa: ASSRRGAYNEQF